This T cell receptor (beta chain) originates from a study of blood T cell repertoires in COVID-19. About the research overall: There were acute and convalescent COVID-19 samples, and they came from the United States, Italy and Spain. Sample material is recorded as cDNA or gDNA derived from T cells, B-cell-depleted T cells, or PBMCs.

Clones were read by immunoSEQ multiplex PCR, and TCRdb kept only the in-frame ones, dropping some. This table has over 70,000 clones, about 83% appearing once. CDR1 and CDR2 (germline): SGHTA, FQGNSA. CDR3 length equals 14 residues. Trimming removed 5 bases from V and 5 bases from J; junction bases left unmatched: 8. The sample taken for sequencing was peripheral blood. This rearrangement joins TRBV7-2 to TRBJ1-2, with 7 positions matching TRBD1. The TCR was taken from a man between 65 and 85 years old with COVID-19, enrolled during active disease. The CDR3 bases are TGTGCCAGCAGCCATCGGACAGGACCTTATGGCTACACCTTC. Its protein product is CASSHRTGPYGYTF.